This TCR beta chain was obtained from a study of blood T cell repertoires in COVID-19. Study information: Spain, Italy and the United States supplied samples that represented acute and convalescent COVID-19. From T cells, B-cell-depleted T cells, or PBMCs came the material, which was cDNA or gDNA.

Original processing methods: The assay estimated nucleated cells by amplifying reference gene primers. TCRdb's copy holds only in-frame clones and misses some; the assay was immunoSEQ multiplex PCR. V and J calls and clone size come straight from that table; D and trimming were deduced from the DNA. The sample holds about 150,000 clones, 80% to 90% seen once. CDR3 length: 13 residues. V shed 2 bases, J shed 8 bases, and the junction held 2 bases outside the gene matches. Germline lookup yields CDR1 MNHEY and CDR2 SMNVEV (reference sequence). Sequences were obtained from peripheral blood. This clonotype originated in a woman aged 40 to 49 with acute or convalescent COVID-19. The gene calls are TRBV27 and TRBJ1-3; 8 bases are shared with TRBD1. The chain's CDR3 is CASSLQGADTIYF. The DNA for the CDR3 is TGTGCCAGCAGTTTACAGGGGGCTGACACCATATATTTT.